These 26 T cell receptor beta chains share one sample of origin, sequenced in a study of blood T cell repertoires in COVID-19. The data were produced by immunoSEQ multiplex PCR, yet TCRdb's version contains in-frame clones alone and is incomplete. The sample carries 23,000 or so clones, 80% to 95% recorded once. Sequenced: peripheral blood. These receptors originate from a woman between 65 and 79 years old with active COVID-19.

V and J are TRBV27 and TRBJ1-2, with 8 bases lining up with TRBD1. The CDR3 runs 15 residues. Germline lookup yields CDR1 MNHEY and CDR2 SMNVEV (reference sequence). The junction had 15 bases not matched to a gene; V was cut back by 8 bases and J by 7 bases. The CDR3 nucleotides read TGTGCCAGCCGATTATGGGCAGGGGGCAATGGTGGCTACACCTTC. Residues: CASRLWAGGNGGYTF.

The V gene is TRBV12-3 or TRBV12-4, the J gene TRBJ2-1; D possibly corresponds to TRBD2 (5 bases). V was shortened by 5 bases and J by 6 bases, with 11 bases between the two germline ends. The CDR3 runs 13 residues. The CDR3 DNA is TGTGCCAGCAGTGTGCGGGCGGGCAATGAGCAGTTCTTC. Translation gives CASSVRAGNEQFF.

The chain combines TRBV5-1 with TRBJ2-7; D may be TRBD2 (5 bases). The CDR3 is 15 amino acids. Germline loops: CDR1 SGHRS, CDR2 YFSETQ. The ends were cut back, 0 bases at V and 0 bases at J, with 10 bases in the middle. The CDR3 nucleotides read TGCGCCAGCAGCTTGGGGACTTTCAGCTCCTACGAGCAGTACTTC. Translating it yields CASSLGTFSSYEQYF.

The chain recombines TRBV28 with TRBJ2-3, with 11 bases fitting TRBD2. The CDR3 runs 16 residues. V shed 2 bases and J 2 bases; nucleotides not matched to a gene: 3. CDR1 MDHEN and CDR2 SYDVKM come from the germline V gene. CDR3 residues: CASSLPSGRYTDTQYF. DNA for the CDR3: TGTGCCAGCAGTTTACCTAGCGGGAGGTACACAGATACGCAGTATTTT.

The V gene is TRBV2, the J gene TRBJ1-1, with 10 bases fitting TRBD1. This CDR3 is 14 amino acids long. V gave up 6 bases and J gave up 4 bases; unmatched junction bases: 5. Germline V CDR1 and CDR2: SNHLY, FYNNEI. Here the CDR3 DNA reads TGTGCCAGCAGCGCAGGACAGGGGGGCACTGAAGCTTTCTTT. Translated, it gives CASSAGQGGTEAFF.

This chain links TRBV14 with TRBJ2-1, with 13 bases aligning to TRBD2. Trimming cost V 1 base and J 7 bases; bases outside gene matches: 4. CDR3 size: 16 residues. Germline values: CDR1 SGHDN, CDR2 FVKESK. The CDR3 region is CASSQAGLAGVNEQFF. For the CDR3, the DNA is TGTGCCAGCAGCCAAGCCGGACTAGCGGGAGTGAATGAGCAGTTCTTC.

The chain recombines TRBV6-4 with TRBJ1-4, with 7 bases lining up with TRBD1. CDR3 length equals 15 residues. After removal of 3 bases from V and 4 bases from J, the junction contained 5 bases not matched to a gene. CDR1 MRHNA and CDR2 SNTAGT come from the germline V gene. The CDR3 spells CASSELDRRNEKLFF. The CDR3 DNA sequence: TGTGCCAGCAGTGAATTGGACAGGCGTAATGAAAAACTGTTTTTT.

The V gene is TRBV19, the J gene TRBJ2-2, with D uncertain. Germline loops: CDR1 LNHDA, CDR2 SQIVND (reference sequence). The V and J ends lost 6 bases and 1 base respectively, with 15 bases between them. The CDR3 loop spans 16 amino acids. The CDR3 protein is CASSLTRRLNTGELFF. CDR3 sequence (DNA): TGTGCCAGTAGCCTGACTCGACGACTGAACACCGGGGAGCTGTTTTTT.

The rearrangement joins TRBV7-6 to TRBJ2-2, with 8 positions matching TRBD2. This CDR3 region has 18 residues. J gave up 5 bases and V 5 bases, and 16 bases lay outside the gene matches. Germline-derived CDR1 and CDR2 are SGHVS and FNYEAQ. As DNA, the CDR3 is TGTGCCAGCAGCCTATTTACGATCGGGACTAGTCGGACCGGGGAGCTGTTTTTT. Translated: CASSLFTIGTSRTGELFF. Full variable domain (outside the CDR3, taken from reference TRBV7-6 and TRBJ2-2): GAGVSQSPRYKVTKRGQDVALRCDPISGHVSLYWYRQALGQGPEFLTYFNYEAQQDKSGLPNDRFSAERPEGSISTLTIQRTEQRDSAMYRCASSLFTIGTSRTGELFFGEGSRLTVL.

The chain carries TRBV5-5 and TRBJ2-5; 10 bases are a match to TRBD1. V lost 1 base, J lost 2 bases, and 5 bases stayed unmatched. The CDR3 is 16 amino acids. From germline, CDR1 is SGHKS and CDR2 YYEKEE (reference sequence). The CDR3 loop is CASSLTTGGFQETQYF. As DNA, the CDR3 is TGTGCCAGCAGCTTGACGACAGGGGGCTTTCAAGAGACCCAGTACTTC. Full variable domain (rest looked up from reference TRBV5-5 and TRBJ2-5): DAGVTQSPTHLIKTRGQQVTLRCSPISGHKSVSWYQQVLGQGPQFIFQYYEKEERGRGNFPDRFSARQFPNYSSELNVNALLLGDSALYLCASSLTTGGFQETQYFGPGTRLLVL.

The rearrangement uses TRBV19 and TRBJ1-2, with a tentative D call TRBD1 (6 bases). Deletions cut 5 bases from V and 6 bases from J, with 16 bases between. Germline V gene lookup returns CDR1 LNHDA and CDR2 SQIVND (reference sequence). CDR3 size: 14 residues. The DNA for the CDR3 is TGTGCCAGTAGTGCCCTACAGGGAGGGGATGGCTACACCTTC. The encoded protein is CASSALQGGDGYTF.

The V gene is TRBV5-6, the J gene TRBJ2-7, with 9 bases lining up with TRBD2. CDR1 SGHDT and CDR2 YYEEEE come from the germline V gene. V dropped 4 bases and J dropped 3; count of bases not matched to a gene: 5. The CDR3 runs to 14 residues. The CDR3 DNA follows: TGTGCCAGCAGCCCCTATAGCGGGAGCTACGAGCAGTACTTC. Translating it yields CASSPYSGSYEQYF.

The gene calls are TRBV6-5 and TRBJ2-2, with D unresolved. The V and J ends lost 2 bases and 0 bases respectively, with 7 bases between them. The CDR3 is made up of 15 amino acids. Germline CDR1 and CDR2: MNHEY and SVGAGI. This chain's CDR3 is CASSYVTTNTGELFF. The CDR3 DNA sequence: TGTGCCAGCAGTTACGTGACAACGAACACCGGGGAGCTGTTTTTT.

This clone is a singleton in its sample. The gene calls are TRBV11-2 and TRBJ1-1, with TRBD1 matching 9 bases. Germline CDR1 and CDR2: SGHAT and FQNNGV. V trimming: 5 bases; J trimming: 7 bases; junction bases outside the gene matches: 5. This CDR3 comprises 13 residues. The CDR3 nucleotides read TGTGCCAGCAGCACGGACAGGGGTAGTGAAGCTTTCTTT. Translation gives CASSTDRGSEAFF.

V gene TRBV19 combines with J gene TRBJ2-4; 8 bases are a match to TRBD2. CDR1 and CDR2 from the germline V gene are LNHDA and SQIVND (reference sequence). V dropped 6 bases and J dropped 5; count of bases not matched to a gene: 9. The CDR3 is made up of 15 amino acids. Here the CDR3 DNA reads TGTGCCAGTAGGGGAGACGGGACTAGGGAAAACATTCAGTACTTC. Its translation: CASRGDGTRENIQYF.

The chain recombines TRBV27 with TRBJ2-7; perhaps TRBD2 as D (6 bases). Germline V gene lookup returns CDR1 MNHEY and CDR2 SMNVEV (reference sequence). This CDR3 region has 16 residues. The germline V and J ends were trimmed by 3 bases and 4 bases, with 19 bases remaining between them. CDR3 protein: CASSLERGFQIYEQYF. The CDR3 DNA reads as TGTGCCAGCAGTTTGGAACGGGGGTTCCAGATTTACGAGCAGTACTTC.

The rearrangement uses TRBV7-2 and TRBJ1-6; 7 bases fit TRBD1. The CDR3 has 14 amino acids. V trimming: 4 bases; J trimming: 9 bases; junction bases outside the gene matches: 6. Germline V lookup: CDR1 SGHTA, CDR2 FQGNSA. The CDR3 nucleotides read TGTGCCAGCAGCTCCGGGACAGCCTCTTCACCCCTCCACTTT. Amino acid sequence: CASSSGTASSPLHF.

The CDR3 DNA sequence: TGTGCCAGCAGCCGGGACTTACCCTACGAGCAGTACTTC. Its protein is CASSRDLPYEQYF. The V call is TRBV2, the J call TRBJ2-7; D is possibly TRBD2 (6 bases). Germline V lookup: CDR1 SNHLY, CDR2 FYNNEI. V lost 6 bases and J lost 2, with 11 bases in between. The CDR3 is made up of 13 amino acids.

The rearrangement uses TRBV28 and TRBJ1-2; D remains ambiguous. The CDR3 consists of 14 residues. V lost 4 bases and J 5 bases, leaving 14 bases between the germline ends. Germline V gene sequence: CDR1 MDHEN, CDR2 SYDVKM. The CDR3: CASSSPAEAYGYTF. In nucleotides, the CDR3 is TGTGCCAGCAGTTCCCCCGCGGAAGCGTATGGCTACACCTTC.

The rearrangement uses TRBV5-1 and TRBJ2-5, with TRBD2 identical over 7 bases. Germline trimming cut 6 bases from V and 1 base from J; bases unmatched to any gene: 6. Per germline, CDR1 SGHRS and CDR2 YFSETQ. There are 14 residues in the CDR3. The CDR3 reads CASTHPGGQETQYF. The CDR3, as DNA: TGCGCCAGCACCCACCCGGGGGGCCAAGAGACCCAGTACTTC.

This chain joins TRBV5-8 and TRBJ1-4; D gene unclear. CDR3 length: 17 amino acids. V dropped 4 bases and J dropped 8 bases, with 24 bases sitting between them. Germline V CDR1 and CDR2: SGHTS, YDEGEE. CDR3 nucleotide sequence: TGTGCCAGCAGCCTATCTCGTGGGCAAAGCCGCCGCGAAAAACTGTTTTTT. Its translation is CASSLSRGQSRREKLFF.

The chain is built from TRBV27 and TRBJ2-6, with D perhaps matching TRBD1 (6 bases). V lost 2 bases and J lost 0, with 14 bases in between. The CDR3 spans 18 residues. CDR1 and CDR2 from the germline V gene are MNHEY and SMNVEV (reference sequence). CDR3 protein: CASSLTGQTRSGANVLTF. In DNA form, the CDR3 reads TGTGCCAGCAGTTTAACAGGACAGACTCGCTCTGGGGCCAACGTCCTGACTTTC.

The chain links TRBV5-1 to TRBJ2-7, with D possibly TRBD1 on 6 matching bases. The V and J ends lost 3 bases and 2 bases respectively, with 12 bases between them. This CDR3 has 14 amino acids. Germline CDR1 and CDR2: SGHRS and YFSETQ. In DNA, the CDR3 is TGCGCCAGCAGCTGGGGGCAGGGACCCTACGAGCAGTACTTC. Protein: CASSWGQGPYEQYF.

The chain joins TRBV5-1 to TRBJ1-2; D is perhaps TRBD1 (6 bases). V shed 0 bases and J shed 0 bases, with 15 bases lying between them. This CDR3 spans 17 amino acids. From germline, CDR1 is SGHRS and CDR2 YFSETQ. The CDR3 loop is CASSLGTGSGSNYGYTF. CDR3 nucleotides: TGCGCCAGCAGCTTGGGTACAGGGTCCGGTTCTAACTATGGCTACACCTTC.

J is TRBJ1-2 and V is TRBV5-4; 9 nucleotides line up with TRBD1. V was clipped by 2 bases and J by 5 bases; unmatched bases: 4. From germline, CDR1 is SGHNT and CDR2 YYREEE (reference sequence). The CDR3 is 14 residues long. The CDR3 sequence is CASSLRDRVYGYTF. The DNA of the CDR3 is TGTGCCAGCAGCTTACGGGACAGGGTGTATGGCTACACCTTC. Drawing the rest from reference TRBV5-4 and TRBJ1-2, the complete variable domain is ETGVTQSPTHLIKTRGQQVTLRCSSQSGHNTVSWYQQALGQGPQFIFQYYREEENGRGNFPPRFSGLQFPNYSSELNVNALELDDSALYLCASSLRDRVYGYTFGSGTRLTVV.

The chain carries TRBV5-1 and TRBJ2-3, with D perhaps matching TRBD1 (6 bases). The germline CDR1 and CDR2 sequences are SGHRS and YFSETQ. CDR3 length: 14 amino acids. The V gene lost 4 bases and the J gene lost 2 bases, with 11 bases spanning the gap. CDR3 sequence (DNA): TGCGCCAGCAGCCCCGGACAGAACACAGATACGCAGTATTTT. This encodes CASSPGQNTDTQYF.